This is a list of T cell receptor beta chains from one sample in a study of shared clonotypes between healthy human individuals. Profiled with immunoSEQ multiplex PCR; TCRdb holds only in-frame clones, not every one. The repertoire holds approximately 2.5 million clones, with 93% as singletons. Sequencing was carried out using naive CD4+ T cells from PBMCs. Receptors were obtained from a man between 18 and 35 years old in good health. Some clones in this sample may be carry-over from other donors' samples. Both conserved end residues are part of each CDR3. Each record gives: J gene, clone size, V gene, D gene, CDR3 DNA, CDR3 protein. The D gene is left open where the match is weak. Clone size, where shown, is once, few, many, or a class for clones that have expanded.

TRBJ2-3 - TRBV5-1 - TGCGCCAGCAGCTTGGAGAGGGTTCCAGATACGCAGTATTTT CASSLERVPDTQYF
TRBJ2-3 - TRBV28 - TGTGCCAGCAGTTTCAGGGACTCCAAAGGAGATACGCAGTATTTT CASSFRDSKGDTQYF
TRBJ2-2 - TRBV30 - TGTGCCTGGATGGGGCACGGGGAGCTGTTTTTT CAWMGHGELFF
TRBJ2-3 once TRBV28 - TGTGCCAGCAGATCCGCGGGGCACCCAGATACGCAGTATTTT CASRSAGHPDTQYF
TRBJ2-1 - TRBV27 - TGTGCCAGCAGTTTTCGGGACAATGAGCAGTTCTTC CASSFRDNEQFF
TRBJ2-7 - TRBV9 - TGTGCCAGCAGCGTAGGTTCGGAGGGAAGAGTAGGCGAGCAGTACTTC CASSVGSEGRVGEQYF
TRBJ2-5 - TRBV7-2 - TGTGCCAGCAGCTTAGCCGGTAAAGCCCCGGACTACTTC CASSLAGKAPDYF
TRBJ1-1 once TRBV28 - TGTGCCAGCCGGGGGCAGGAGAACACTGAAGCTTTCTTT CASRGQENTEAFF
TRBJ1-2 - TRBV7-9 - TGTGCCAGCAGCTTAGGGGCTACAGCCTATGGCTACACCTTC CASSLGATAYGYTF
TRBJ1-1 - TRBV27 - TGTGCCAGCAGTTTAAGTGGACGGAGGGAAGCTTTCTTT CASSLSGRREAFF
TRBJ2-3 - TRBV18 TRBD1 TGTGCCAGCTCACCGGGACAGGGCCAAGATACGCAGTATTTT CASSPGQGQDTQYF
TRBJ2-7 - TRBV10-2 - TGCGCCAGCAGTGTGGACTCCTACGAGCAGTACTTC CASSVDSYEQYF
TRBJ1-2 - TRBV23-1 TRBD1 TGCGCCAGCAGTCACCAGACAGGGGGGTATGGCTACACCTTC CASSHQTGGYGYTF
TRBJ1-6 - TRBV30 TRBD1 TGTGCCTGGGGGGACAGGATTTCTTCACCCCTCCACTTT CAWGDRISSPLHF
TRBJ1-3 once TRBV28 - TGTGCCAGCAGTTTTACTCCGAGCTCTGGAAACACCATATATTTT CASSFTPSSGNTIYF
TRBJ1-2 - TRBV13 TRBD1 TGTGCCAGCAGCCGGACAGGGGCTGGCTACACCTTC CASSRTGAGYTF
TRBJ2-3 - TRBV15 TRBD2 TGTGCCACCAGCAAGTTAGCGGGGGGCACAGATACGCAGTATTTT CATSKLAGGTDTQYF
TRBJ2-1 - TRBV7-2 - TGTGCCAGCAGCTTATTCTTCGGCTCCTACAATGAGCAGTTCTTC CASSLFFGSYNEQFF
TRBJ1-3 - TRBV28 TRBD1 TGTGCCAGCACCCTGGGGACAGCAACTGGAAACACCATATATTTT CASTLGTATGNTIYF
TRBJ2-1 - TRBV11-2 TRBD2 TGTGCCAGCAGCTTAACCCTGGGGGAACTAGCGGGGAAAAATGAGCAGTTCTTC CASSLTLGELAGKNEQFF
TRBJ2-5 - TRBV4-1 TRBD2 TGCGCCAGCAGCCCCCAGCGGGGCCAAGAGACCCAGTACTTC CASSPQRGQETQYF
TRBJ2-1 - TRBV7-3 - TGTGCCAGCAGCGCCCGGGACAATGAGCAGTTCTTC CASSARDNEQFF
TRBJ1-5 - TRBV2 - TGTGCCAGCAGTGAAGTGGGAGGACGGACCCAGCATTTT CASSEVGGRTQHF
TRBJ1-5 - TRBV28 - TGTGCCAGCAGTTTTGGTCAGCGGACTCGGCCCCAGCATTTT CASSFGQRTRPQHF
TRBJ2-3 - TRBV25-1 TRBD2 TGTGCCAGCAGCCGGACTAGCGGGAGTCGTACAGATACGCAGTATTTT CASSRTSGSRTDTQYF
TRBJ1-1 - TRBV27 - TGTGCCAGCAGTACAATACCTACCTCTGAAGCTTTCTTT CASSTIPTSEAFF
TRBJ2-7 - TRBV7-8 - TGTGCCAGCAGCTTAGGGGTTTGGGACGAGCAGTACTTC CASSLGVWDEQYF
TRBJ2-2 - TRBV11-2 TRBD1 TGTGCCAGCAGCCGCCGTGGACAGGGGAACACCGGGGAGCTGTTTTTT CASSRRGQGNTGELFF
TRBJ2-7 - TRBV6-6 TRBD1 TGTGCCAGCAGTTACTCGACAGGGGGAATCGAGCAGTACTTC CASSYSTGGIEQYF
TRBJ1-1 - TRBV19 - TGTGCCAGTAGAACAGGGAATCTGAACACTGAAGCTTTCTTT CASRTGNLNTEAFF
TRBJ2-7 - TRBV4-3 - TGCGCCAGCAGCCAAGGTCGGAACGTCCTGAGCTCCTACGAGCAGTACTTC CASSQGRNVLSSYEQYF
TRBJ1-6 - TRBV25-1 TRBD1 TGTGCCAGCAGTTCGACAGGGCGGAATTCACCCCTCCACTTT CASSSTGRNSPLHF
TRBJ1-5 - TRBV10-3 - TGTGCCATCAGCGCGGGAAATCAGCCCCAGCATTTT CAISAGNQPQHF
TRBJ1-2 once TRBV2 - - CASSSSRTGYYGYTF
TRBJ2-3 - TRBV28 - TGTGCCGCCTCCAGCACAGATACGCAGTATTTT CAASSTDTQYF
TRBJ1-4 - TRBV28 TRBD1 TGTGCCAGCAGTCTCGGGACAGCCTATGGAGAACTGTTTTTT CASSLGTAYGELFF
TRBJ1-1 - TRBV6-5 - TGTGCCAGCAGTTACTCTCCAAAGGCTGAAGCTTTCTTT CASSYSPKAEAFF
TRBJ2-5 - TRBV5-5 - TGTGCCAGCAGCTCCGGGACTTTGCAAGAGACCCAGTACTTC CASSSGTLQETQYF
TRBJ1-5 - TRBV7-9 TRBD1 TGTGCCAGCAGCTCGGGGGACAGGCGGCATAGCAATCAGCCCCAGCATTTT CASSSGDRRHSNQPQHF
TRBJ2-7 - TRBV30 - TGTGCCTGGAGCTCTCCATGGGGGAGCTCCTACGAGCAGTACTTC CAWSSPWGSSYEQYF
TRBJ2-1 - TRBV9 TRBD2 TGTGCCAGCAGCGATGATTCAGCGGGAGCTTACAATGAGCAGTTCTTC CASSDDSAGAYNEQFF
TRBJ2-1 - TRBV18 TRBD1 TGTGCCAGCTCACCAGTCAGGTCGGGGCAGGGGGCCAATGAGCAGTTCTTC CASSPVRSGQGANEQFF
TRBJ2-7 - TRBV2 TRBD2 TGTGCCAGCAGTGACCCGGGGACTAGCGGGATCTACGAGCAGTACTTC CASSDPGTSGIYEQYF
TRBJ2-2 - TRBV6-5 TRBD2 TGTGCCAGCAGTTACGCCGGACTAGTTTTGGGCGGGGAGCTGTTTTTT CASSYAGLVLGGELFF
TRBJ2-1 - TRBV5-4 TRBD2 TGTGCCAGCAGCTGGAGGACCGGGACTACTTACAATGAGCAGTTCTTC CASSWRTGTTYNEQFF
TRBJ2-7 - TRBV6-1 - TGTGCCAGCAGTGTTGGCAGTAGCTCCTACGAGCAGTACTTC CASSVGSSSYEQYF
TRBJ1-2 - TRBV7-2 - TGTGCCAGCAGCTTTCGGGGGGCGCTTGGCTACACCTTC CASSFRGALGYTF
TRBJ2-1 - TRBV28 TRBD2 TGTGGATCTGGACTAGCGGACAATGAGCAGTTCTTC CGSGLADNEQFF
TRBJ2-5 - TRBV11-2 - TGTGCCAGCAGCTTAGAAGATGGGGGGTCCCAAGAGACCCAGTACTTC CASSLEDGGSQETQYF
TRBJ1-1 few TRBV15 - TGTGCCACCAGTCGGGATGGGGCGGATGAAGCTTTCTTT CATSRDGADEAFF
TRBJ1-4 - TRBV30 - TGTGCCTGGAGTACGGGACTTGGGGTGGGAAAACTGTTTTTT CAWSTGLGVGKLFF
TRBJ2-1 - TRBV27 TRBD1 TGTGCCAGCAGTTTGGGAAGGGGGCGACTCAATGAGCAGTTCTTC CASSLGRGRLNEQFF
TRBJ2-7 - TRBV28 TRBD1 TGTGCCAGTAATCGACCGGGACAGGACTTCTTCGAGCAGTACTTC CASNRPGQDFFEQYF
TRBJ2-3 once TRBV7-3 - TGTGCCAGCAGCTTATGGCAGGCTGGAACAGCAGATACGCAGTATTTT CASSLWQAGTADTQYF
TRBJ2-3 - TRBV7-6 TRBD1 TGTGCCAGCAGCTTAGGGGACAGGGACCTCACAGATACGCAGTATTTT CASSLGDRDLTDTQYF
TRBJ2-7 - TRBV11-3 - TGTGCCAGCAGCTCAGGAGCCTACAACGAGCAGTACTTC CASSSGAYNEQYF
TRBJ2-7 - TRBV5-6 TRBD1 TGTGCCAGCAGTTCAACAGGGGCGTCCCCTAAGGGCGAGCAGTACTTC CASSSTGASPKGEQYF
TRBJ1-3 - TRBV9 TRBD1 TGTGCCAGCAGCCTTAGGGGAGGGGGCCCTGGAAACACCATATATTTT CASSLRGGGPGNTIYF